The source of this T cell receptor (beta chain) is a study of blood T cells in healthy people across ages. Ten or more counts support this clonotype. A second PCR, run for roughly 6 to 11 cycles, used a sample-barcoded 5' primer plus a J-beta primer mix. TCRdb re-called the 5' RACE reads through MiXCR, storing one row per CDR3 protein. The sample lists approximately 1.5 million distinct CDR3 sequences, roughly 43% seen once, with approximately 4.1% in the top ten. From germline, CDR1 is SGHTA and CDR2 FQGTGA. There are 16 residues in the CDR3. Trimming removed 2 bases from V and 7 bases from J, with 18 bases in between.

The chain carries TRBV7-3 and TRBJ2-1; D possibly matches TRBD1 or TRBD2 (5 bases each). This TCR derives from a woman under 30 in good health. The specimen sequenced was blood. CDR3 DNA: TGTGCCAGCAGCTTAGGTTTCGGCCAGGGAGAGAATGAGCAGTTCTTC. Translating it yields CASSLGFGQGENEQFF.